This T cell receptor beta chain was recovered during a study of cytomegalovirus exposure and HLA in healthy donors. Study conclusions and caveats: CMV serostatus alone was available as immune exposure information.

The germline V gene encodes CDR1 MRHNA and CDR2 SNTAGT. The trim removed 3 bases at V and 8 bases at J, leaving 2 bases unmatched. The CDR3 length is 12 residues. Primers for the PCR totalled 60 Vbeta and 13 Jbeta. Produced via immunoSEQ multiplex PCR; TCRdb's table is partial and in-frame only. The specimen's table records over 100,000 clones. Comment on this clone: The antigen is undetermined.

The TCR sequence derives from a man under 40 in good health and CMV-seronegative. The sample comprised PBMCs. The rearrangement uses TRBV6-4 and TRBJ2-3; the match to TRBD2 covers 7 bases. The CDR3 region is CASSEPGGTQYF. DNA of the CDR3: TGTGCCAGCAGTGAACCGGGGGGTACGCAGTATTTT.